This T cell receptor (beta chain) was captured by sequencing in a study of blood T cell repertoires in COVID-19. V trimming: 5 bases; J trimming: 3 bases; junction bases outside the gene matches: 2. The CDR3 loop spans 13 amino acids. About this clone: The sample contains more than one DNA sequence encoding this CDR3.

Here immunoSEQ multiplex PCR was the method, and the copy in TCRdb shows in-frame clones only, minus some. The sample carries 300,000 or so clones, 89% recorded once. Sequencing was performed on PBMCs or T cells enriched from blood (not recorded which). This sequence joins TRBV12-3 or TRBV12-4 and TRBJ2-7, with 9 bases identical to TRBD1. This receptor was identified in a woman aged 45 to 65 who had been exposed to COVID-19. Here the CDR3 DNA reads TGTGCCAGCAGTCTGGGACAGGGCTACGAGCAGTACTTC. This translates into CASSLGQGYEQYF.